Sequencing of this T cell receptor (beta chain) was carried out in a study of T cells in Graves' hyperthyroidism and ophthalmopathy. Amplification targeted TCR beta CDR3 regions from RNA transcripts. HTBI primers were the set used in a first-round RT-PCR of the TCR CDR3. TCRdb redid the calling of the multiplex PCR reads with MiXCR, one entry per CDR3 protein. The data hold hundreds of thousands of distinct CDR3 sequences, with approximately 15% observed a single time. The CDR3 runs 16 residues. Germline CDR1 and CDR2: SGHNT and YENEEA. With V trimmed by 2 bases and J by 4 bases, 7 bases remained unmatched. Uncontrolled infection, other autoimmune disease, pregnancy or lactation excluded patients.

The chain combines TRBV11-3 with TRBJ2-1, with 8 positions matching TRBD1. The sequence was obtained from a woman in her thirties with Graves' hyperthyroidism that later progressed to Graves' ophthalmopathy. The specimen was blood. CDR3 DNA sequence: TGTGCCAGCAGCTTAACGGGACAGGTCCAATACAATGAGCAGTTCTTC. Amino acids: CASSLTGQVQYNEQFF. Together with reference TRBV11-3 and TRBJ2-1, the CDR3 gives the full variable domain: EAGVVQSPRYKIIEKKQPVAFWCNPISGHNTLYWYLQNLGQGPELLIRYENEEAVDDSQLPKDRFSAERLKGVDSTLKIQPAELGDSAVYLCASSLTGQVQYNEQFFGPGTRLTVL.